The sequence of this T cell receptor beta chain was determined in a study of Graves' ophthalmopathy and Graves' hyperthyroidism. Overall study context: Researchers obtained peripheral blood at initial diagnosis, before any treatment had begun.

This clonotype was counted at least ten times. CAS ≥3, NOSPECS ≥4, moderate-to-severe activity and duration under 3 months marked donors with ophthalmopathy. Pregnancy or lactation, uncontrolled infections and other autoimmune diseases were grounds for excluding patients. Reliance was placed on clinical symptoms, serum thyroxine, TRAb, thyroid ultrasound and orbital computed tomography for diagnosis. Researchers took RNA transcripts and amplified TCR beta CDR3 regions from them. First-round RT-PCR used HTBI primers; second-round multiplex PCR followed. TCRdb re-called the multiplex PCR reads through MiXCR, storing one row per CDR3 protein. The sample lists a few hundred thousand distinct CDR3 sequences; around 16% were seen once. Germline V gives CDR1 GTSNPN, CDR2 SVGIG (reference sequence). V was shortened by 2 bases and J by 7 bases, with 17 bases between the two germline ends. The CDR3 runs to 14 residues.

This clonotype originated in a young woman with Graves' ophthalmopathy. The rearrangement uses TRBV30 and TRBJ1-2; D not certain. Sequenced sample: peripheral blood. The CDR3 DNA sequence: TGTGCCTGGAGTCCACTAGCCGGGTTTGGTGGCTACACCTTC. Encoded protein: CAWSPLAGFGGYTF.